This paragraph covers one TCR beta chain sequence. The antigen is not known. 13 Jbeta primers and 60 Vbeta primers were used for the PCR. Here immunoSEQ multiplex PCR was the method, and the copy in TCRdb shows in-frame clones only, minus some. The sample lists about 69,000 clones, around 70% occurring once. This sample stems from a study of cytomegalovirus exposure and HLA in healthy donors. About the research overall: T cells numbering approximately 170 million yielded approximately 100 million unique TCR beta sequences in an earlier analysis. Whole-study results and caveats: Presence/absence analyses took donor sequencing depth as roughly uniform.

The germline V gene encodes CDR1 MNHEY and CDR2 SVGAGI. The CDR3 is 13 amino acids. J was trimmed by 3 bases and V by 6 bases; bases with no gene match: 4. The TCR sequence derives from a woman aged 25 to 45 in good health and CMV-seropositive. This chain connects TRBV6-5 to TRBJ2-5; 7 bases agree with TRBD1. Sequencing was carried out using PBMCs. CDR3 coding DNA: TGTGCCAGCAGCGTTGGACAGGAAGAGACCCAGTACTTC. It encodes CASSVGQEETQYF.